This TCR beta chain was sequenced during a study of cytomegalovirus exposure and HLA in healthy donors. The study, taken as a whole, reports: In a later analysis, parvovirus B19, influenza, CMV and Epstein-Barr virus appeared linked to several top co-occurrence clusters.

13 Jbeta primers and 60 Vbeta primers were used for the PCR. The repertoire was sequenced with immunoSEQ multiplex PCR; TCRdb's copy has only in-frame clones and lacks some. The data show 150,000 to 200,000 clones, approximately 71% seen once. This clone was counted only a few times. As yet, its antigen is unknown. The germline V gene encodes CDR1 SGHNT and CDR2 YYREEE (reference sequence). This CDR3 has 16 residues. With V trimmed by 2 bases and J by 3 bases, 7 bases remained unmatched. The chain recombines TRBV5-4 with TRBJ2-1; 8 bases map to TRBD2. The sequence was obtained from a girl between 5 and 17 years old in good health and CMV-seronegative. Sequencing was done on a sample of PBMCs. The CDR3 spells CASSLKRGFSYNEQFF. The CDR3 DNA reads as TGTGCCAGCAGCTTAAAGCGGGGGTTTAGCTACAATGAGCAGTTCTTC. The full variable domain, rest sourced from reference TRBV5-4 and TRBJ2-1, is ETGVTQSPTHLIKTRGQQVTLRCSSQSGHNTVSWYQQALGQGPQFIFQYYREEENGRGNFPPRFSGLQFPNYSSELNVNALELDDSALYLCASSLKRGFSYNEQFFGPGTRLTVL.